This TCR beta chain originates from a study of blood T cells in healthy people across ages. This clonotype was seen a handful of times. The junction had 9 bases not matched to a gene; V was cut back by 7 bases and J by 0 bases. From germline, CDR1 is MDHEN and CDR2 SYDVKM. CDR3 length: 16 residues. Isolation of PBMCs gave at least 7 million cells per sample. The authors ran a second PCR of about 7 to 11 cycles using a sample-barcoded 5' primer and a J-beta primer mix. A template-switch adaptor that had 12 random nucleotides put a tag on each cDNA molecule. TCRdb recomputed calls from the 5' RACE reads with MiXCR, one row per CDR3 protein. The table lists about 1.5 million distinct CDR3 sequences, 42% of them singletons.

Sequencing was performed on blood. V gene TRBV28 combines with J gene TRBJ2-1; 7 nucleotides line up with TRBD1. The TCR originated in a woman between 18 and 30 years old in good health. This chain's CDR3 is CASTDVGGDSYNEQFF. Written as DNA, the CDR3 is TGTGCCAGCACCGATGTAGGGGGCGACTCCTACAATGAGCAGTTCTTC.